The 26 T cell receptor beta chains listed next were all sequenced from one sample in a study of blood T cell repertoires in COVID-19. The repertoire was sequenced with immunoSEQ multiplex PCR; TCRdb's copy has only in-frame clones and lacks some. The sample contains roughly 200,000 clones, 75% to 90% of which appear only once. The sequencing sample was made of PBMCs or T cells enriched from blood (not recorded which). The receptors come from a man in his forties or fifties who had recovered from COVID-19.

A single count supports this clone. This chain connects TRBV9 to TRBJ2-2; tentatively, D is TRBD1 (6 bases). Germline V gene data show CDR1 as SGDLS and CDR2 as YYNGEE. This CDR3 comprises 14 residues. V gave up 0 bases and J gave up 6 bases, with 9 bases separating them. CDR3 coding DNA: TGTGCCAGCAGCGTAGACAGGGATGCCGGGGAGCTGTTTTTT. Translated: CASSVDRDAGELFF.

The chain is built from TRBV3-1 (or the pseudogene TRBV3-2) and TRBJ2-7; 10 bases align to TRBD2. V dropped 1 base and J dropped 2; count of bases not matched to a gene: 11. This CDR3 comprises 18 residues. Germline values: CDR1 LGHDT, CDR2 YNNKEL (reference sequence). The CDR3 DNA is TGTGCCAGCAGCCAAGGGGAACTAGCGGGACACGCTACCTACGAGCAGTACTTC. Its translation: CASSQGELAGHATYEQYF.

The chain carries TRBV3-1 (or the pseudogene TRBV3-2) and TRBJ2-1; D call uncertain. The CDR3 has 15 residues. Trimming removed 0 bases from V and 4 bases from J, with 10 bases in between. CDR1 and CDR2 (germline): LGHDT, YNNKEL (reference sequence). The CDR3 sequence is CASSQDAVAYNEQFF. The CDR3 DNA follows: TGTGCCAGCAGCCAAGATGCGGTAGCTTACAATGAGCAGTTCTTC.

J is TRBJ1-3 and V is TRBV11-2; 9 bases are a match to TRBD1. Germline V CDR1 and CDR2: SGHAT, FQNNGV. After removal of 7 bases from V and 4 bases from J, the junction contained 11 bases not matched to a gene. The CDR3 consists of 16 residues. The chain's CDR3 is CASTSGQGTGGNTIYF. The DNA of the CDR3 is TGTGCCAGCACCTCTGGACAGGGGACGGGAGGAAACACCATATATTTT.

The gene calls are TRBV6-5 and TRBJ1-2; 10 nucleotides line up with TRBD1. The CDR3 has 14 amino acids. CDR1 and CDR2 from the germline V gene are MNHEY and SVGAGI. V was clipped by 5 bases and J by 6 bases; unmatched bases: 6. The CDR3 reads CASSKMTGGDGYTF. The CDR3, as DNA: TGTGCCAGCAGTAAAATGACAGGGGGCGATGGCTACACCTTC.

The sample holds one count of this clone. The chain is built from TRBV7-9 and TRBJ2-5; 7 nucleotides match TRBD2. The J segment lost 2 bases and the V segment lost 1 base, leaving 4 bases of the junction unmatched. The CDR3 spans 15 residues. Germline lookup yields CDR1 SEHNR and CDR2 FQNEAQ (reference sequence). CDR3 sequence: CASSLVRRGQETQYF. The CDR3 DNA follows: TGTGCCAGCAGCTTAGTAAGGCGGGGGCAAGAGACCCAGTACTTC.

The V and J genes are TRBV29-1 and TRBJ1-5; unclear D gene. The germline gives CDR1 SQVTM, CDR2 ANQGSEA. The CDR3 consists of 13 residues. Deletions cut 5 bases from V and 0 bases from J, with 8 bases between. CDR3 bases: TGCAGCGTTTTAAGCGGTAGCAATCAGCCCCAGCATTTT. This encodes CSVLSGSNQPQHF. The full variable domain, with the rest looked up from reference TRBV29-1 and TRBJ1-5, is SAVISQKPSRDICQRGTSLTIQCQVDSQVTMMFWYRQQPGQSLTLIATANQGSEATYESGFVIDKFPISRPNLTFSTLTVSNMSPEDSSIYLCSVLSGSNQPQHFGDGTRLSIL.

The chain couples TRBV6-5 to TRBJ1-1; no clear D. CDR3 length: 14 residues. V was cut by 2 bases and J by 2 bases, with 9 bases left in between. CDR1 is MNHEY, CDR2 SVGAGI, per germline. The CDR3 sequence is CASSYRGRNTEAFF. The DNA of the CDR3 is TGTGCCAGCAGTTACCGGGGAAGAAACACTGAAGCTTTCTTT.

This clone has a handful of counts. The same CDR3 arises from other DNA sequences in this sample as well. V usage is TRBV7-3 and J usage is TRBJ2-5; TRBD1 might be the D (5 bases). The ends were cut back, 5 bases at V and 4 bases at J, with 11 bases in the middle. The V gene's germline CDR1 is SGHTA and CDR2 FQGTGA. The CDR3 extends over 13 amino acids. The CDR3 DNA reads TGTGCCAGCAGCCTAGGGGTTCGAGAGACCCAGTACTTC. Translation: CASSLGVRETQYF. The variable domain in full, with the rest retrieved from reference TRBV7-3 and TRBJ2-5, is GAGVSQTPSNKVTEKGKYVELRCDPISGHTALYWYRQSLGQGPEFLIYFQGTGAADDSGLPNDRFFAVRPEGSVSTLKIQRTERGDSAVYLCASSLGVRETQYFGPGTRLLVL.

Comment on this clone: Other DNA sequences in the sample encode the same CDR3. The chain uses TRBV18 and TRBJ1-5, with D hard to call. Trimming left V 0 bases short and J 9 bases short, with 6 bases between. The CDR3 extends over 12 amino acids. CDR1 KGHSH and CDR2 LQKENI come from the germline V gene. CDR3 coding DNA: TGTGCCAGCTCACCACCCGGTGGGCCCCAGCATTTT. Its protein product is CASSPPGGPQHF.

The chain joins TRBV6-4 to TRBJ1-2; possible D gene TRBD1, 5 bases. V shed 3 bases and J shed 5 bases, with 22 bases lying between them. The CDR3 consists of 17 residues. Germline V gene lookup returns CDR1 MRHNA and CDR2 SNTAGT. The CDR3 coding sequence is TGTGCCAGCAGTGAAAATTGGGGCCCCGAGTCAAGATATGGCTACACCTTC. It specifies CASSENWGPESRYGYTF.

The chain combines TRBV7-9 with TRBJ2-3; 14 bases fit TRBD2. From germline, CDR1 is SEHNR and CDR2 FQNEAQ (reference sequence). The J segment lost 3 bases and the V segment lost 8 bases, leaving 10 bases of the junction unmatched. The CDR3 loop spans 17 amino acids. The CDR3 coding sequence is TGTGCCAGCCGTCCCGGGACTAGCGGGAGAGAAACAGATACGCAGTATTTT. This encodes CASRPGTSGRETDTQYF.

This clone was detected a few times. The V gene is TRBV11-2, the J gene TRBJ1-2; D gene uncertain. CDR1 and CDR2 (germline): SGHAT, FQNNGV. The CDR3 is 17 amino acids. V lost 6 bases and J lost 4, with 24 bases in between. CDR3 residues: CASSLHQIRDALYGYTF. CDR3 nucleotides: TGTGCCAGCAGTCTCCATCAAATACGGGATGCGCTCTATGGCTACACCTTC.

This chain joins TRBV2 and TRBJ1-1; D gene uncertain. Trimming shortened V by 8 bases and J by 0 bases, and 13 bases separated the two germline ends. This CDR3 comprises 14 residues. Germline V gene data show CDR1 as SNHLY and CDR2 as FYNNEI. CDR3 protein: CASVAEVVNTEAFF. The CDR3 nucleotides are TGTGCCAGCGTCGCGGAGGTGGTGAACACTGAAGCTTTCTTT.

The chain carries TRBV5-1 and TRBJ2-7, with a weak D call TRBD1 (6 bases). With 3 bases removed from V and 0 bases from J, the gap between germline ends came to 16 bases. Germline V gene data show CDR1 as SGHRS and CDR2 as YFSETQ. CDR3 length equals 16 residues. The CDR3 loop reads CASSSTTGTSSYEQYF. CDR3 coding DNA: TGCGCCAGCAGCTCTACGACCGGGACATCCTCCTACGAGCAGTACTTC.

This chain joins TRBV3-1 (or the pseudogene TRBV3-2) and TRBJ1-4; D not certain. Trimming took off 6 bases at V and 8 bases at J, with 13 bases between the two ends. This CDR3 is 13 amino acids long. Per germline, CDR1 LGHDT and CDR2 YNNKEL (reference sequence). This CDR3 reads CASRQSSVEKLFF. The CDR3 region has the DNA TGTGCCAGCAGACAGTCTTCCGTAGAAAAACTGTTTTTT.

V gene TRBV3-1 (or the pseudogene TRBV3-2) combines with J gene TRBJ1-2, with 9 bases that match TRBD1. V gave up 10 bases and J gave up 8 bases; unmatched junction bases: 11. The CDR3 is 13 residues long. CDR1 and CDR2 from the germline V gene are LGHDT and YNNKEL (reference sequence). The CDR3 reads CATSPGQGFGYTF. The DNA of the CDR3 is TGTGCCACCTCTCCGGGACAGGGTTTCGGCTACACCTTC.

The chain employs TRBV6-4 and TRBJ1-6, with TRBD1 as a possible D gene (5 bases). The CDR3 loop spans 15 amino acids. Looked up from germline, CDR1 is MRHNA and CDR2 is SNTAGT. Trimming pared 2 bases from V and 9 bases from J, leaving 14 bases between. The CDR3 sequence is CASSDGAGRGSPLHF. The CDR3 region has the DNA TGTGCCAGCAGTGACGGGGCGGGACGAGGTTCACCCCTCCACTTT.

V usage is TRBV12-5 and J usage is TRBJ2-7; 8 nucleotides line up with TRBD1. Per germline, CDR1 LGHNT and CDR2 FRNRAP. V lost 4 bases to trimming and J lost 0 bases; unmatched junction nucleotides: 2. This CDR3 is built from 14 residues. The CDR3 sequence is CASGWTGSSYEQYF. In DNA, the CDR3 is TGTGCTAGTGGTTGGACAGGGAGCTCCTACGAGCAGTACTTC.

This clone is a singleton in its sample. One junction end disagrees with the germline gene, perhaps due to a read error. The chain joins TRBV18 to TRBJ1-5; D unclear. Per germline, CDR1 KGHSH and CDR2 LQKENI. The CDR3 is 13 amino acids. CDR3 region: CASSPEGSQPQHF. DNA of the CDR3: TGTGCCAGTTCACCCGAGGGAAGTCAGCCCCAGCATTTT.

The CDR3 region is CASSPDRVPAEAFF. The CDR3 DNA reads TGTGCCAGCAGCCCGGACAGGGTGCCGGCTGAAGCTTTCTTT. This chain links TRBV6-5 with TRBJ1-1; 8 bases map to TRBD1. The CDR3 sequence is 14 residues long. Trimming at V came to 6 bases and at J to 6 bases, leaving 9 bases not matched to a gene. Germline V lookup: CDR1 MNHEY, CDR2 SVGAGI.

The V call is TRBV6-6, the J call TRBJ2-6; 7 bases match TRBD1. V lost 8 bases, J lost 6 bases, and 4 bases stayed unmatched. The germline gives CDR1 MNHNY, CDR2 SVGAGI (reference sequence). The CDR3 is 13 amino acids. The CDR3 is CASFGTAANVLTF. CDR3 sequence (DNA): TGTGCCAGCTTTGGGACAGCGGCCAACGTCCTGACTTTC.

Only one count was recorded for this clone. The rearrangement joins TRBV7-9 to TRBJ1-1; tentative D call: TRBD1 (5 bases). CDR1 and CDR2 (germline): SEHNR, FQNEAQ (reference sequence). The CDR3 covers 15 residues. Trimming took off 4 bases at V and 5 bases at J, with 17 bases between the two ends. The CDR3 loop is CASSSPLRGGTEAFF. CDR3 sequence (DNA): TGTGCCAGCAGCTCTCCCCTCCGGGGGGGAACTGAAGCTTTCTTT.

This clone has a count of ten or more. The genes are TRBV2 and TRBJ1-2; tentatively, D is TRBD1 (6 bases). The V and J ends lost 0 bases and 1 base respectively, with 6 bases between them. Germline V gene sequence: CDR1 SNHLY, CDR2 FYNNEI. The CDR3 spans 14 residues. The CDR3 nucleotides read TGTGCCAGCAGTGAAGCCAGGGGTAACTATGGCTACACCTTC. Its translation: CASSEARGNYGYTF.

The chain recombines TRBV5-8 with TRBJ1-1; D remains ambiguous. Between the trimmed V and J ends, which lost 4 bases and 1 base, there was a span of 11 bases. CDR1 and CDR2 (germline): SGHTS, YDEGEE. The CDR3 runs to 14 residues. CDR3 DNA: TGTGCCAGCAGCCCCCTAGCGGGGAACACTGAAGCTTTCTTT. It yields the protein CASSPLAGNTEAFF.

This clone appeared a few times. This chain uses TRBV28 with TRBJ1-1; 8 bases match TRBD1. Germline V gives CDR1 MDHEN, CDR2 SYDVKM. The CDR3 is 16 residues long. The trim removed 4 bases at V and 0 bases at J, leaving 7 bases unmatched. CDR3 bases: TGTGCCAGCAGTTGGGGGACAGGCAATATGAACACTGAAGCTTTCTTT. This gives the protein CASSWGTGNMNTEAFF.